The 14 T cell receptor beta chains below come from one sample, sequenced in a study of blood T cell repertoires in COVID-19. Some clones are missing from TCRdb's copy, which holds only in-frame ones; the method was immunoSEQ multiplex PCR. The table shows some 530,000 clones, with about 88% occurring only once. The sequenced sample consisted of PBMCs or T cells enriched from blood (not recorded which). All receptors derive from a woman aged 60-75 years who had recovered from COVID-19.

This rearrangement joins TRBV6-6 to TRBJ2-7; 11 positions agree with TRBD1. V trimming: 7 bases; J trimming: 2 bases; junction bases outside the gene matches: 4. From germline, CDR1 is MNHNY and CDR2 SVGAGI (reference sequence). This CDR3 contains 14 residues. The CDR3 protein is CASIGTGGAYEQYV. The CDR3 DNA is TGTGCCAGCATCGGGACAGGGGGAGCCTACGAGCAGTACGTC.

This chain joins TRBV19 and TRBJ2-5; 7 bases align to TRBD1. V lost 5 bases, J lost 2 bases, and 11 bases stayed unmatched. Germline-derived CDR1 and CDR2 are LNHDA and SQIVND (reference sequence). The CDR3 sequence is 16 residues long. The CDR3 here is CASSLLGTASQETQYF. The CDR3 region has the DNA TGTGCCAGTAGTCTCCTCGGGACAGCTTCACAAGAGACCCAGTACTTC.

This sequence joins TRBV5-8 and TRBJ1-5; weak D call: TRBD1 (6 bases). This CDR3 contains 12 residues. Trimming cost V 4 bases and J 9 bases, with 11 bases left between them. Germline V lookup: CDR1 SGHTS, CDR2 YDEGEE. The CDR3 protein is CASSTEQGPQHF. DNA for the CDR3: TGTGCCAGCAGCACCGAACAGGGGCCCCAGCATTTT.

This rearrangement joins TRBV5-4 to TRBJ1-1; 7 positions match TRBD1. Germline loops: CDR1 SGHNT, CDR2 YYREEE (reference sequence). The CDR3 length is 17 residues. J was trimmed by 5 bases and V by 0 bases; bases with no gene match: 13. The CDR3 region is CASSLGPIQGKRTEAFF. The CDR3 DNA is TGTGCCAGCAGCTTGGGGCCCATACAGGGGAAGAGGACTGAAGCTTTCTTT.

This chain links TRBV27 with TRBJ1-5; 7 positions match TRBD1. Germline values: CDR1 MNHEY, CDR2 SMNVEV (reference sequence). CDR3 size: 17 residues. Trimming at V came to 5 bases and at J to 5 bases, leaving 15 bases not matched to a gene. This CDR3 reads CASSPDPNRGIYQPQHF. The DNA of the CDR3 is TGTGCCAGCAGTCCCGACCCTAACAGGGGAATCTATCAGCCCCAGCATTTT.

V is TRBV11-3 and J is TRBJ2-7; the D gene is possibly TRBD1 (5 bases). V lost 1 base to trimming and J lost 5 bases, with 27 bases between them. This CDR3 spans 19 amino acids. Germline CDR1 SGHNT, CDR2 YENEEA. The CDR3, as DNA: TGTGCCAGCAGCTTAGGCCCCCCGCGCGTTGTGGGCAGGGCGGACGAGCAGTACGTC. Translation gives CASSLGPPRVVGRADEQYV.

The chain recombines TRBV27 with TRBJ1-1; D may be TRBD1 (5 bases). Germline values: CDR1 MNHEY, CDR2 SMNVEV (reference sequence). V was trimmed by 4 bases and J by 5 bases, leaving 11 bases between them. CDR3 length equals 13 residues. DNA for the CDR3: TGTGCCAGCAGTTCTTCCAGGGTGACTGAAGCTTTCTTT. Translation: CASSSSRVTEAFF.

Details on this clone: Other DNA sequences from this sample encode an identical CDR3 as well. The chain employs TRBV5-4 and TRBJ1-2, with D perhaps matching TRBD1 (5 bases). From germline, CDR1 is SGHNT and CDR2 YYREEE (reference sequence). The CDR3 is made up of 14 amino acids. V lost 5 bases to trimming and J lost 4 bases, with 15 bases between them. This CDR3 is CASRKPGESYGYTF. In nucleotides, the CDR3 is TGTGCCAGCAGGAAACCGGGGGAGAGCTATGGCTACACCTTC.

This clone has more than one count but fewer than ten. This CDR3 is CASSQGQSNEKLFF. CDR3 in DNA: TGTGCCAGCAGCCAAGGACAGAGTAATGAAAAACTGTTTTTT. The V and J genes are TRBV7-9 and TRBJ1-4, with TRBD1 as a possible D gene (6 bases). CDR1 is SEHNR and CDR2 is FQNEAQ in the germline V gene (reference sequence). The CDR3 covers 14 residues. V dropped 5 bases and J dropped 4 bases, with 11 bases sitting between them.

CDR3 nucleotides: TGTGCCAGCAGCGTAGGGACAGGTGGGGGCTACACCTTC. Protein: CASSVGTGGGYTF. The genes are TRBV9 and TRBJ1-2; 7 positions match TRBD1. Per the germline V gene, CDR1 is SGDLS and CDR2 is YYNGEE. Germline trimming cut 0 bases from V and 8 bases from J; bases unmatched to any gene: 4. The CDR3 runs to 13 residues.

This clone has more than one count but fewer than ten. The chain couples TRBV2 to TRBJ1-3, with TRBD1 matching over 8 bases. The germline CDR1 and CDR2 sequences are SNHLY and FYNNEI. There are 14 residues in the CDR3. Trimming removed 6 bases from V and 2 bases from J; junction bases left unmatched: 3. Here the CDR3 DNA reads TGTGCCAGCAGGGACAGGGTGGCTGGAAACACCATATATTTT. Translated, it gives CASRDRVAGNTIYF.

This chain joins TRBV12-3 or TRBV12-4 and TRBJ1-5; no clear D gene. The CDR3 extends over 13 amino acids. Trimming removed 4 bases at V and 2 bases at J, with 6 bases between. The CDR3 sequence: CASSSIGNQPQHF. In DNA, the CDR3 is TGTGCCAGCAGTTCGATAGGCAATCAGCCCCAGCATTTT.

This CDR3 is CASSLNLRDRGSYEQYF. CDR3 coding DNA: TGTGCCAGCAGCCTCAACCTCCGGGACAGGGGTTCCTACGAGCAGTACTTC. The rearrangement links TRBV7-6 to TRBJ2-7; 10 bases agree with TRBD1. The CDR3 is made up of 17 amino acids. The ends lost 5 bases at V and 1 base at J; junction bases unmatched: 11. Germline lookup yields CDR1 SGHVS and CDR2 FNYEAQ.

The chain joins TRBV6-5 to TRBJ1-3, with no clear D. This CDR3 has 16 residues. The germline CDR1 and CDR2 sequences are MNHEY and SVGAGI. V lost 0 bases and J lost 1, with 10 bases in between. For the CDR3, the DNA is TGTGCCAGCAGTTACTCGAGACCGGGGTCTGGAAACACCATATATTTT. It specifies CASSYSRPGSGNTIYF.